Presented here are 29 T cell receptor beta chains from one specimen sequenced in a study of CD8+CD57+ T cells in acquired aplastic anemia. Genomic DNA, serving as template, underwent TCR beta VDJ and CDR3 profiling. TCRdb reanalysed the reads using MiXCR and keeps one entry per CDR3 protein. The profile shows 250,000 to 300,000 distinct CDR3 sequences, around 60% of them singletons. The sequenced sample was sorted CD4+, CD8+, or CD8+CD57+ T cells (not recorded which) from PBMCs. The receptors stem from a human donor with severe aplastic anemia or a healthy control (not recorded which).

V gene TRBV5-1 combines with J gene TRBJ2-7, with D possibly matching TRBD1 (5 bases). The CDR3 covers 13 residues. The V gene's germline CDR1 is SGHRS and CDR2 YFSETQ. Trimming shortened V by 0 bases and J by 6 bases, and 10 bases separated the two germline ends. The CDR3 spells CASSLAQGGEQYF. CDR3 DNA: TGCGCCAGCAGCTTGGCCCAGGGTGGCGAGCAGTACTTC.

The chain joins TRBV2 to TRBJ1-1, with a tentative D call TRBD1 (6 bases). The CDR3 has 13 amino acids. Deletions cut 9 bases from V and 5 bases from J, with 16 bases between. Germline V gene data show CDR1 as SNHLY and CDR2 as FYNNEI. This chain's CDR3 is CASAGNRETEAFF. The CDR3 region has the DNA TGTGCCAGTGCTGGGAACAGGGAGACTGAAGCTTTCTTT.

The CDR3 DNA reads TGTGCCAGCGGAGCTAGGGGCTCCTACGAGCAGTACTTC. Its translation is CASGARGSYEQYF. J is TRBJ2-7 and V is TRBV2; maybe TRBD1 (5 bases). The CDR3 has 13 residues. With 8 bases removed from V and 0 bases from J, the gap between germline ends came to 11 bases. Germline V lookup: CDR1 SNHLY, CDR2 FYNNEI. The whole variable domain, remainder taken from reference TRBV2 and TRBJ2-7, is EPEVTQTPSHQVTQMGQEVILRCVPISNHLYFYWYRQILGQKVEFLVSFYNNEISEKSEIFDDQFSVERPDGSNFTLKIRSTKLEDSAMYFCASGARGSYEQYFGPGTRLTVT.

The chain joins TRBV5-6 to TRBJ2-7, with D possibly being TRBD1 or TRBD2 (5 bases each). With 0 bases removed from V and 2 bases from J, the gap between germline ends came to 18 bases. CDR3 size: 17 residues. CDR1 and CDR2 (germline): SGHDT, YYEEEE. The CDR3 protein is CASSLGQPGSGTYEQYF. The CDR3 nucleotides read TGTGCCAGCAGCTTGGGACAGCCCGGGTCGGGGACCTACGAGCAGTACTTC.

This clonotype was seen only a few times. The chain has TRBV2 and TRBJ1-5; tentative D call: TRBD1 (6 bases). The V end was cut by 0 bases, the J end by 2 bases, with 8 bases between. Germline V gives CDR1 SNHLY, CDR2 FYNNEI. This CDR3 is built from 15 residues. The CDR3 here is CASSEANRGNQPQHF. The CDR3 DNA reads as TGTGCCAGCAGTGAAGCGAACAGGGGCAATCAGCCCCAGCATTTT.

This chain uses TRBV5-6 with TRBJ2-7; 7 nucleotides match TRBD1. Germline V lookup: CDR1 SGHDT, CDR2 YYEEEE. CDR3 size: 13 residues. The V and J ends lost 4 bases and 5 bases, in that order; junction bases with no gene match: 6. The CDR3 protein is CASSTGTVNEQYF. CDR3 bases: TGTGCCAGCAGCACCGGGACAGTCAACGAGCAGTACTTC.

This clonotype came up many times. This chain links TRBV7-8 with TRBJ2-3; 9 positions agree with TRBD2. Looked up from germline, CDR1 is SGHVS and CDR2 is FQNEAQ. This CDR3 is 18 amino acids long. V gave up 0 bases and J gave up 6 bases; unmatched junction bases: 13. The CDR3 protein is CASSLARFSGGGGDTQYF. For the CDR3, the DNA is TGTGCCAGCAGCTTAGCGCGGTTTAGCGGGGGAGGGGGGGATACGCAGTATTTT.

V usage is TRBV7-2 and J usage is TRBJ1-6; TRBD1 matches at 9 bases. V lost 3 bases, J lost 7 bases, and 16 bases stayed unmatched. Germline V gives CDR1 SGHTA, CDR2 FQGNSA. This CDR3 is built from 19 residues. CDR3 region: CASSLGPDRGGFGNSPLHF. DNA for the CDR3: TGTGCCAGCAGCTTGGGACCGGACAGGGGAGGGTTCGGGAATTCACCCCTCCACTTT. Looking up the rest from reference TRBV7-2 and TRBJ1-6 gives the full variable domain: GAGVSQSPSNKVTEKGKDVELRCDPISGHTALYWYRQSLGQGLEFLIYFQGNSAPDKSGLPSDRFSAERTGGSVSTLTIQRTQQEDSAVYLCASSLGPDRGGFGNSPLHFGNGTRLTVT.

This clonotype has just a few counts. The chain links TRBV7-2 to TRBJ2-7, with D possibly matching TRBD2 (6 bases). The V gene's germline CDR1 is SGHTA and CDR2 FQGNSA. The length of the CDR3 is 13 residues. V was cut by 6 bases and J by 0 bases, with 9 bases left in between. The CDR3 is CASSSGSSYEQYF. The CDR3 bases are TGTGCCAGCAGTTCCGGGAGCTCCTACGAGCAGTACTTC.

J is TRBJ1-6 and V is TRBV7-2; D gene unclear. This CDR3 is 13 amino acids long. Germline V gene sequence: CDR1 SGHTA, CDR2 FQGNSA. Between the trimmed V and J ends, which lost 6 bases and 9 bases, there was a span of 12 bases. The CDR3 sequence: CASSYSRGSPLHF. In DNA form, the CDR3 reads TGTGCCAGCAGTTACTCCCGGGGTTCACCCCTCCACTTT.

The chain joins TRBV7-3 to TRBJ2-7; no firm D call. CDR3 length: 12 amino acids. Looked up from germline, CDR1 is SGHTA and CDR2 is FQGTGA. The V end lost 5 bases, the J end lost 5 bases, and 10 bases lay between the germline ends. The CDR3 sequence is CASSPLKHEQYF. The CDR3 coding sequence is TGTGCCAGCAGCCCACTTAAGCACGAGCAGTACTTC.

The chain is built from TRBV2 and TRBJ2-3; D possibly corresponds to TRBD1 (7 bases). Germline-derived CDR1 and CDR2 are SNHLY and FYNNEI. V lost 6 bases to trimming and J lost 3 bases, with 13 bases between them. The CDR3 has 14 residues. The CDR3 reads CASRVEGATDTQYF. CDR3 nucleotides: TGTGCCAGCAGGGTGGAGGGGGCTACAGATACGCAGTATTTT.

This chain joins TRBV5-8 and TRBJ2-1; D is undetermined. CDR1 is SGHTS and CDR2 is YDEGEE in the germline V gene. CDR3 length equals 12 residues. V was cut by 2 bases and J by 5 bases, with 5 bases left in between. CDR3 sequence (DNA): TGTGCCAGCAGCTTCCCGAACAATGAGCAGTTCTTC. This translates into CASSFPNNEQFF.

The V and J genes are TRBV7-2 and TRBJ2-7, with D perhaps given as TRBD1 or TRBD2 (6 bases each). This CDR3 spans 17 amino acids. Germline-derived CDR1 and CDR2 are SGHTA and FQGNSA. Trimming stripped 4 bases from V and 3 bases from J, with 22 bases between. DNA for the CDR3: TGTGCCAGCAGCTCCGCGCGTGGGGGGCTGGGGCGCTACGAGCAGTACTTC. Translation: CASSSARGGLGRYEQYF.

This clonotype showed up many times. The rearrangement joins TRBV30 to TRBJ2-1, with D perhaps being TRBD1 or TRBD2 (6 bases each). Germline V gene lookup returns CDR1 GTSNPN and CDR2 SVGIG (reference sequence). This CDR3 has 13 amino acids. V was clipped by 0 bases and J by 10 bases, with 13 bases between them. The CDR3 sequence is CAWSVGGQGEQFF. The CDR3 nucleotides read TGTGCCTGGAGTGTGGGGGGCCAGGGAGAGCAGTTCTTC.

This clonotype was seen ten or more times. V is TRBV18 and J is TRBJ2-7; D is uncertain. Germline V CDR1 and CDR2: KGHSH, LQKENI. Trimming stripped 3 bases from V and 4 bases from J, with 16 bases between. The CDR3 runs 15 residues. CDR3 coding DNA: TGTGCCAGCTCACCCACGATGACAAGACCTTACGAGCAGTACTTC. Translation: CASSPTMTRPYEQYF.

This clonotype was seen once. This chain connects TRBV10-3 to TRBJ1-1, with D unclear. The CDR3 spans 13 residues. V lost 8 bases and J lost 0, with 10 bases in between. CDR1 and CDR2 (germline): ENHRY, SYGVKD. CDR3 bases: TGTGCCATCGCGTGGGAGCTGAACACTGAAGCTTTCTTT. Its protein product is CAIAWELNTEAFF.

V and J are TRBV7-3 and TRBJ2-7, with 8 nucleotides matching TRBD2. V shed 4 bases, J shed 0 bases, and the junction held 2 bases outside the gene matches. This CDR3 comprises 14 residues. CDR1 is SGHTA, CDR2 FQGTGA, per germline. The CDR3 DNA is TGTGCCAGCAGCTCGACTAGCGACTCCTACGAGCAGTACTTC. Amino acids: CASSSTSDSYEQYF. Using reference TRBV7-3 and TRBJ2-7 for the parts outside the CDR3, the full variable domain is GAGVSQTPSNKVTEKGKYVELRCDPISGHTALYWYRQSLGQGPEFLIYFQGTGAADDSGLPNDRFFAVRPEGSVSTLKIQRTERGDSAVYLCASSSTSDSYEQYFGPGTRLTVT.

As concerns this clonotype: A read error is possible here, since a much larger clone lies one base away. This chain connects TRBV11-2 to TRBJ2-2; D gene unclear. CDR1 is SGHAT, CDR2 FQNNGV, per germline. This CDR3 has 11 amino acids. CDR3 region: CACSPTGELFF. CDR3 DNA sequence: TGTGCCTGCAGCCCAACCGGGGAGCTGTTTTTT. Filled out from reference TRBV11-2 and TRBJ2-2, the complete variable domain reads EAGVAQSPRYKIIEKRQSVAFWCNPISGHATLYWYQQILGQGPKLLIQFQNNGVVDDSQLPKDRFSAERLKGVDSTLKIQPAKLEDSAVYLCACSPTGELFFGEGSRLTVL.

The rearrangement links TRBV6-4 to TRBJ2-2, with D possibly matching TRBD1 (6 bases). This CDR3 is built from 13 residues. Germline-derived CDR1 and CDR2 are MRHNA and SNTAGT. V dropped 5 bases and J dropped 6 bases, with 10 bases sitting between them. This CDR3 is CASSYRVAGELFF. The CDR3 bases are TGTGCCAGCAGTTACAGGGTGGCCGGGGAGCTGTTTTTT.

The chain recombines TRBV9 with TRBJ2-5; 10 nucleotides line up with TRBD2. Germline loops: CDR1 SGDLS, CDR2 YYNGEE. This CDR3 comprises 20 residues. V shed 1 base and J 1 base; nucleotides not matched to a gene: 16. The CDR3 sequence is CASSVYGLAGAGTSQETQYF. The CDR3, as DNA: TGTGCCAGCAGCGTATATGGGCTAGCGGGGGCAGGGACCTCCCAAGAGACCCAGTACTTC. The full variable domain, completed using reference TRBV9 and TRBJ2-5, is DSGVTQTPKHLITATGQRVTLRCSPRSGDLSVYWYQQSLDQGLQFLIQYYNGEERAKGNILERFSAQQFPDLHSELNLSSLELGDSALYFCASSVYGLAGAGTSQETQYFGPGTRLLVL.

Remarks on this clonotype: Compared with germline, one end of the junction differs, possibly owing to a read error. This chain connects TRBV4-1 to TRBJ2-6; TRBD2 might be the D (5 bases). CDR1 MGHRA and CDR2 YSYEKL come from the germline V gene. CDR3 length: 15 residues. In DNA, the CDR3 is TGTGCCAGCAGCCAAGCCGGACTCGGGGCCAACGTCCTGACTTTC. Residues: CASSQAGLGANVLTF.

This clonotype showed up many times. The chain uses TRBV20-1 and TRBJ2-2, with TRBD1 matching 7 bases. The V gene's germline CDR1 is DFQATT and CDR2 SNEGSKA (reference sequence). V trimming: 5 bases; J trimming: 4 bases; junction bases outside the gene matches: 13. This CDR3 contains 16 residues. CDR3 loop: CSAPLITGTVTGELFF. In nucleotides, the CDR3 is TGCAGTGCTCCACTTATAACCGGGACAGTCACCGGGGAGCTGTTTTTT.

CDR3 residues: CASSPKSKTMTSGRYNEQFF. In nucleotides, the CDR3 is TGTGCCAGCAGTCCCAAATCTAAAACGATGACTAGCGGAAGATACAATGAGCAGTTCTTC. The chain is built from TRBV6-6 and TRBJ2-1, with TRBD2 matching over 9 bases. Trimming cost V 5 bases and J 4 bases; bases outside gene matches: 21. CDR1 is MNHNY and CDR2 is SVGAGI in the germline V gene (reference sequence). This CDR3 contains 20 residues.

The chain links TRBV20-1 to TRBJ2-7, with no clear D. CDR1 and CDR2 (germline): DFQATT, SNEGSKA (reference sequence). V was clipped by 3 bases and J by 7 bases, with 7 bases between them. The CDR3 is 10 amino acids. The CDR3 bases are TGCAGTGCTAGGGCAGAGGAGCAGTACTTC. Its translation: CSARAEEQYF.

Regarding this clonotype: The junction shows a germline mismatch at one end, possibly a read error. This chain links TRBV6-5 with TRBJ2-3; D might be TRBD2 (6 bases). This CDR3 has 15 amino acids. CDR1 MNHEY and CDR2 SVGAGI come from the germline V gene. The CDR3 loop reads CASSNGGGSTGTQYF. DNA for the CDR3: TGTGCCAGCAGCAACGGTGGGGGGAGCACAGGTACGCAGTATTTT.

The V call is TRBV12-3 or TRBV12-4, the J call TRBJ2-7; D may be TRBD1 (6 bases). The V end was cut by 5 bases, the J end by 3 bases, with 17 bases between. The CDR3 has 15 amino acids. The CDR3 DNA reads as TGTGCCAGCAGTCAAACAGGGAAGAGGAACTACGAGCAGTACTTC. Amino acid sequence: CASSQTGKRNYEQYF.

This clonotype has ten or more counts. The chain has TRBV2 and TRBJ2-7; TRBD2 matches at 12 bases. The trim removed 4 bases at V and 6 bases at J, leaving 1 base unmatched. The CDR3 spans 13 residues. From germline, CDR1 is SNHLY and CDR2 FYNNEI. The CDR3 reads CASSGGLAGEQYF. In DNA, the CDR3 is TGTGCCAGCAGTGGGGGACTAGCGGGCGAGCAGTACTTC.

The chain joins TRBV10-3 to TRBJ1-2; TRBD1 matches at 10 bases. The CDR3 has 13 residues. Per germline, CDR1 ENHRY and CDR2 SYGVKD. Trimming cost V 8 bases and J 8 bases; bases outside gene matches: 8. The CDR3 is CAIGTGEYWGYTF. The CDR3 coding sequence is TGTGCCATCGGGACAGGGGAATATTGGGGCTACACCTTC.